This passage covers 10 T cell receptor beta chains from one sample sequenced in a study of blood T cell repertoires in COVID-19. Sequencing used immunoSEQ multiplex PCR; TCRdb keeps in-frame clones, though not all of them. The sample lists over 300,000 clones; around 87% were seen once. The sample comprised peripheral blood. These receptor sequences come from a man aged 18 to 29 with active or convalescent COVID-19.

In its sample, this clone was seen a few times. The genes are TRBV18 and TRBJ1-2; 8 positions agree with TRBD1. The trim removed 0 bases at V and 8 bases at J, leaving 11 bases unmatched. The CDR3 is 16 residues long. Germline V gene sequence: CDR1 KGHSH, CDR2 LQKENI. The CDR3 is CASSPPETGAEGGYTF. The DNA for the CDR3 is TGTGCCAGCTCACCACCCGAGACAGGGGCTGAAGGGGGCTACACCTTC.

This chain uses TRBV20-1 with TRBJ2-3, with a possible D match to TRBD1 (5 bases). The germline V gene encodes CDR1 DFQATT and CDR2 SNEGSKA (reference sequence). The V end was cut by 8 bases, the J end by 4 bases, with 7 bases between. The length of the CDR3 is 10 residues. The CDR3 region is CSRGSDTQYF. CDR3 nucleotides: TGCAGTAGGGGATCAGATACGCAGTATTTT.

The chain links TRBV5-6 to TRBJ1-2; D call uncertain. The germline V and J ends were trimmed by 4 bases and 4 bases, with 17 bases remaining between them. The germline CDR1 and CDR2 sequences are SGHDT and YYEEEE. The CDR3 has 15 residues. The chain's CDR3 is CASSQTSPKSYGYTF. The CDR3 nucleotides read TGTGCCAGCAGCCAAACATCTCCGAAGTCCTATGGCTACACCTTC. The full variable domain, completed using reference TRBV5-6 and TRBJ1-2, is DAGVTQSPTHLIKTRGQQVTLRCSPKSGHDTVSWYQQALGQGPQFIFQYYEEEERQRGNFPDRFSGHQFPNYSSELNVNALLLGDSALYLCASSQTSPKSYGYTFGSGTRLTVV.

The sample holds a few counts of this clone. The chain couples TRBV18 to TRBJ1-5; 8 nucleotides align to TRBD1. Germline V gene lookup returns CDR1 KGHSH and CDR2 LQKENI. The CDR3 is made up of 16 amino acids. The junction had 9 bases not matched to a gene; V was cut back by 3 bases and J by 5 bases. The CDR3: CASSPRRTGTDQPQHF. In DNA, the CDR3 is TGTGCCAGCTCACCCCGAAGGACAGGGACGGATCAGCCCCAGCATTTT.

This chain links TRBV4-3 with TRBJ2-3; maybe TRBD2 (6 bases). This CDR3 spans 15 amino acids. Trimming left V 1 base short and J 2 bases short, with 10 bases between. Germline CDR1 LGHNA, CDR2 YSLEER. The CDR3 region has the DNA TGCGCCAGCAGCCAAGCCCTAGCGACCACAGATACGCAGTATTTT. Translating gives CASSQALATTDTQYF.

Here the CDR3 reads CASSRTGLNTGELFF. For the CDR3, the DNA is TGCGCCAGCAGCCGTACGGGACTGAACACCGGGGAGCTGTTTTTT. The chain uses TRBV4-1 and TRBJ2-2; TRBD2 is a possible D gene (6 bases). The V end was cut by 4 bases, the J end by 1 base, with 10 bases between. The germline CDR1 and CDR2 sequences are MGHRA and YSYEKL. The CDR3 is made up of 15 amino acids.

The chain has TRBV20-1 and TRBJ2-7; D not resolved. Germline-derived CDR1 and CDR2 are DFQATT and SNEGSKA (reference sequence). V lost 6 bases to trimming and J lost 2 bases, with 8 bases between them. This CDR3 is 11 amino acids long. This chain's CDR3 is CSALTPYEQYF. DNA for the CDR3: TGCAGTGCCCTGACACCCTACGAGCAGTACTTC.

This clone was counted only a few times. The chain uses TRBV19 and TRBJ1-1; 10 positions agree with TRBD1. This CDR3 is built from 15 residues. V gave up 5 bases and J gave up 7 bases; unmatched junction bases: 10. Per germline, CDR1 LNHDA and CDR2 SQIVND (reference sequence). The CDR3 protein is CASSGKGQGRFEAFF. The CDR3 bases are TGTGCCAGTAGTGGGAAGGGACAGGGGCGTTTTGAAGCTTTCTTT.

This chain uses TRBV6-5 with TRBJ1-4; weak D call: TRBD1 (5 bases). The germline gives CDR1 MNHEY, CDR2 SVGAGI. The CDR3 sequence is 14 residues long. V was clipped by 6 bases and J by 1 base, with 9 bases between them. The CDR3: CASRRGGTNEKLFF. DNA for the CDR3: TGTGCCAGCAGGCGGGGGGGAACTAATGAAAAACTGTTTTTT.

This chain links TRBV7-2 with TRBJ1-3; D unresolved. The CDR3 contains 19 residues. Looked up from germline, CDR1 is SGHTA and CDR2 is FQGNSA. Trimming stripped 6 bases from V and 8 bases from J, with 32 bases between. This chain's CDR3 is CASSPVMGLRTWEEYTIYF. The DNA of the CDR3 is TGTGCCAGCAGTCCGGTAATGGGTCTCCGGACCTGGGAGGAATACACCATATATTTT.